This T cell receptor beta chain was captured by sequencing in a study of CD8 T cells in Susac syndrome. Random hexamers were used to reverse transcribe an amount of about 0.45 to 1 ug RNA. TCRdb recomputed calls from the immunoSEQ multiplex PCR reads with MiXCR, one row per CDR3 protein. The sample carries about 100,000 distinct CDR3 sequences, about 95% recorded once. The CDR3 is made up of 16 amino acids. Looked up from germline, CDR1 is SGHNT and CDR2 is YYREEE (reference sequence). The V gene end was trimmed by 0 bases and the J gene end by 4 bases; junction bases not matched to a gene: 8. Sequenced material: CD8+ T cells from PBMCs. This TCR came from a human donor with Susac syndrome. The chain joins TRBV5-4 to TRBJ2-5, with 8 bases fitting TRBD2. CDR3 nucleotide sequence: TGTGCCAGCAGCTTGGTCCCTAGCGGGCTGGGAGAGACCCAGTACTTC. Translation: CASSLVPSGLGETQYF.